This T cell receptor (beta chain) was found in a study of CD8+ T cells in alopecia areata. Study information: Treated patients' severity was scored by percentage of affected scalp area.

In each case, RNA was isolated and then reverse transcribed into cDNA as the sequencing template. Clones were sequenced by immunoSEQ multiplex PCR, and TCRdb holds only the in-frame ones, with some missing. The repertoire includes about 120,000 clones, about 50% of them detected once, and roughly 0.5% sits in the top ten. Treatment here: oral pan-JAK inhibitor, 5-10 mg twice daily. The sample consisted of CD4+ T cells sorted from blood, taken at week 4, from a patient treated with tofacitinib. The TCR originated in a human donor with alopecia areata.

CDR3 residues: CAWSVAENQPQHF. The DNA of the CDR3 is TGTGCCTGGAGTGTAGCTGAGAATCAGCCCCAGCATTTT. The chain joins TRBV30 to TRBJ1-5; no clear D gene. Germline CDR1 GTSNPN, CDR2 SVGIG (reference sequence). Trimming cost V 0 bases and J 4 bases, with 7 bases left between them. The CDR3 has 13 residues.